This T cell receptor beta chain was sequenced in a study of T cell repertoires in cytomegalovirus infection. Using its own MiXCR run on the reads, TCRdb lists one record per CDR3 protein. The sample contains under 300,000 distinct CDR3 sequences, 9% to 15% of which appear only once. From germline, CDR1 is SGDLS and CDR2 YYNGEE. V lost 2 bases and J lost 8, with 16 bases in between. This CDR3 comprises 15 residues. The J gene is TRBJ1-4, the V gene TRBV9; D not certain. Sequenced material: PBMCs. This TCR derives from a human donor in good health (CMV status not recorded). Some clones in this sample may be carry-over from other donors' samples. CDR3 amino acids: CASSVSGRSLEKLFF. The CDR3 DNA follows: TGTGCCAGCAGCGTCAGCGGGAGATCGCTCGAAAAACTGTTTTTT.